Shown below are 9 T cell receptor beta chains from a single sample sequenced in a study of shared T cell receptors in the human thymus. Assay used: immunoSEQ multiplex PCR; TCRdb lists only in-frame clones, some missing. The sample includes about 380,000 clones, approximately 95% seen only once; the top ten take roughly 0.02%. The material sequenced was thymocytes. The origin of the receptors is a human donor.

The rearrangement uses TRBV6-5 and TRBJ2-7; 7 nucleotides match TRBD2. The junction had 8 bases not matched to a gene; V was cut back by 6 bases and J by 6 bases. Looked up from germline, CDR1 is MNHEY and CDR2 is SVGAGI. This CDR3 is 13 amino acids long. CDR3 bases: TGTGCCAGCAGCCCCCCTTCGGGGGGCGAGCAGTACTTC. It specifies CASSPPSGGEQYF.

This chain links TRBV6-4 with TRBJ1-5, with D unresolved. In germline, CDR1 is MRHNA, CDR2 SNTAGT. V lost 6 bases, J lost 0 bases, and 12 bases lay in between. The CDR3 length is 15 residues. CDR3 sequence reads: CASRVDGNSNQPQHF. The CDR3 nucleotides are TGTGCCAGCAGGGTGGACGGGAATAGCAATCAGCCCCAGCATTTT.

CDR3 residues: CASSEYVSSYEQYF. The DNA of the CDR3 is TGTGCCAGCAGTGAATACGTAAGCTCCTACGAGCAGTACTTC. This chain links TRBV25-1 with TRBJ2-7; D unresolved. The length of the CDR3 is 14 residues. Germline V CDR1 and CDR2: MGHDK, SYGVNS. V shed 0 bases and J shed 0 bases, with 6 bases lying between them.

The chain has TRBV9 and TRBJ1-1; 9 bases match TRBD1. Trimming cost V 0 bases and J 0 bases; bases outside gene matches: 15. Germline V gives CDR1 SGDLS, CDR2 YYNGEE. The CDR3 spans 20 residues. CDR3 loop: CASSVVTGQGPHILNTEAFF. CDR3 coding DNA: TGTGCCAGCAGCGTAGTAACCGGACAGGGGCCCCATATACTGAACACTGAAGCTTTCTTT.

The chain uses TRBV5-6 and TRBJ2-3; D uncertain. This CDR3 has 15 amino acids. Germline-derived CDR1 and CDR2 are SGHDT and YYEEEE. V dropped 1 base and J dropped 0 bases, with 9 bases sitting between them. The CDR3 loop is CASSLKRRSTDTQYF. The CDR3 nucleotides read TGTGCCAGCAGCTTGAAACGCCGAAGCACAGATACGCAGTATTTT.

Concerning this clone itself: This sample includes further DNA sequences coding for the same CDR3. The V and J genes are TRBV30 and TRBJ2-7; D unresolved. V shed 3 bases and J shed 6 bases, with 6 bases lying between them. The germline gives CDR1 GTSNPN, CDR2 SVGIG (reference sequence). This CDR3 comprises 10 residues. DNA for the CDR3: TGTGCCTGGAGCTTAGGCGAGCAGTACTTC. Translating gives CAWSLGEQYF.

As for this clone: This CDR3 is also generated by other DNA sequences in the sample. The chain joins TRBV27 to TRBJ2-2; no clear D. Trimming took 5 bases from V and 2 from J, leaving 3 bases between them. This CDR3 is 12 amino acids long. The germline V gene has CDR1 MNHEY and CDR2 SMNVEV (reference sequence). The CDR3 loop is CASSLNTGELFF. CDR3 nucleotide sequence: TGTGCCAGCAGTCTAAACACCGGGGAGCTGTTTTTT.

CDR3 loop: CASSLSSGMGLNNEQFF. Written as DNA, the CDR3 is TGTGCCAGCAGCTTATCAAGTGGGATGGGACTGAACAATGAGCAGTTCTTC. The chain combines TRBV7-6 with TRBJ2-1, with D possibly being TRBD2 (6 bases). Trimming left V 2 bases short and J 5 bases short, with 19 bases between. From germline, CDR1 is SGHVS and CDR2 FNYEAQ. This CDR3 contains 17 residues.

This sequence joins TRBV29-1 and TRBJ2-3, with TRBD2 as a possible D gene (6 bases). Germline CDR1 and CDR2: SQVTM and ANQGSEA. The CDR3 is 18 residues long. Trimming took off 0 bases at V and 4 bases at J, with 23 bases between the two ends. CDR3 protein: CSVEDRGSGAGFADTQYF. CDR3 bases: TGCAGCGTTGAAGATCGGGGGTCCGGGGCAGGGTTTGCAGATACGCAGTATTTT.